The source of this T cell receptor beta chain is a study of response to subunit inactivated influenza vaccine. A remark on this clonotype: The antigen is unknown.

Via MiXCR, TCRdb re-called the RT-PCR reads, giving one row per CDR3 protein. The profile shows approximately 490,000 distinct CDR3 sequences, about 7.2% of them singletons. The CDR3 contains 15 residues. Trimming at V came to 5 bases and at J to 1 base, leaving 4 bases not matched to a gene. The V gene's germline CDR1 is SEHNR and CDR2 FQNEAQ (reference sequence). Findings of the study overall: The study's authors posited that every seasonal influenza vaccination enlists few new T cells.

The TCR originated in a man in his fifties or sixties who received an inactivated influenza vaccine. The chain carries TRBV7-9 and TRBJ2-5, with TRBD1 identical over 10 bases. Sequences were derived from PBMCs from blood, sampled 23 to 25 months after vaccination. In DNA form, the CDR3 reads TGTGCCAGCAGCCGGACAGGGGGATTCCAAGAGACCCAGTACTTC. It translates to CASSRTGGFQETQYF.